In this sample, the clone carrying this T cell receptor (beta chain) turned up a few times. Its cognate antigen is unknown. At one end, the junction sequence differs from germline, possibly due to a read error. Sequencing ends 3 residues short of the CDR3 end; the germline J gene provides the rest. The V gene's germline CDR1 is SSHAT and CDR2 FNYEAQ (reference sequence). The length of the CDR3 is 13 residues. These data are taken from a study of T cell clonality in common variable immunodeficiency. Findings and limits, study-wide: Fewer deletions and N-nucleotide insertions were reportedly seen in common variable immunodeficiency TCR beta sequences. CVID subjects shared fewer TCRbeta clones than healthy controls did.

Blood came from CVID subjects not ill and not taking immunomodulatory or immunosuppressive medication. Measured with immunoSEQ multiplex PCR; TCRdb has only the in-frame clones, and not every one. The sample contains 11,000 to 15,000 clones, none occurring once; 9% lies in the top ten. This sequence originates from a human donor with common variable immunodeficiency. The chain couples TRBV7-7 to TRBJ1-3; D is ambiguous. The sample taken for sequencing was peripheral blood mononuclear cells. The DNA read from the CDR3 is TGTGCTAGCACTGCAGGCTCTGGAAACACC. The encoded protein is CASTAGSGNT. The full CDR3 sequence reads CASTAGSGNTIYF.